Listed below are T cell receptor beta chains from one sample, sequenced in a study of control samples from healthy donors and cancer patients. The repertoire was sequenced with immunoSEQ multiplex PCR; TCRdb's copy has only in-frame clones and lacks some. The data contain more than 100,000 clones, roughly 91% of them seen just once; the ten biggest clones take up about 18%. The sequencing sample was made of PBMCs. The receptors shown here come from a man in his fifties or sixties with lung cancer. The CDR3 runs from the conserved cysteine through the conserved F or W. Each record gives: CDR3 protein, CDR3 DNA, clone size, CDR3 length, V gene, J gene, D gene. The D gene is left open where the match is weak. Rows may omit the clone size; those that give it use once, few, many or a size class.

CDR3: CAWSVRPHGYTF
DNA: TGTGCCTGGAGTGTACGACCGCATGGCTACACCTTC
size: NA
length: 12
V: TRBV30
J: TRBJ1-2
D: NA

CDR3: CASGWGLSGNTIYF
DNA: TGTGCTAGTGGATGGGGGCTCTCTGGAAACACCATATATTTT
size: NA
length: 14
V: TRBV12-5
J: TRBJ1-3
D: NA

CDR3: CARSLGTSGTSTDTQYF
DNA: TGTGCCAGAAGCCTAGGGACTAGCGGAACTAGCACAGATACGCAGTATTTT
size: NA
length: 17
V: TRBV7-5
J: TRBJ2-3
D: NA

CDR3: CASSYSKGGRNGYTF
DNA: TGTGCCAGCAGTTACTCGAAAGGGGGCAGGAATGGCTACACCTTC
size: NA
length: 15
V: TRBV6-5
J: TRBJ1-2
D: TRBD1

CDR3: CAWSFLGSANTGELFF
DNA: TGTGCCTGGAGCTTTCTCGGGAGTGCGAACACCGGGGAGCTGTTTTTT
size: NA
length: 16
V: TRBV30
J: TRBJ2-2
D: NA

CDR3: CASSPAGQSSYNSPLHF
DNA: TGTGCCAGCTCACCAGCGGGACAGAGCTCCTATAATTCACCCCTCCACTTT
size: NA
length: 17
V: TRBV18
J: TRBJ1-6
D: TRBD1

CDR3: CATSEAGGRKTGELFF
DNA: TGTGCCACCAGTGAGGCGGGGGGGCGCAAAACCGGGGAGCTGTTTTTT
size: NA
length: 16
V: TRBV24-1
J: TRBJ2-2
D: TRBD2

CDR3: CAIRDRVAYNSPLHF
DNA: TGTGCCATCAGGGACAGGGTAGCCTATAATTCACCCCTCCACTTT
size: once
length: 15
V: TRBV10-3
J: TRBJ1-6
D: TRBD1

CDR3: CASRRGASNQPQHF
DNA: TGTGCCAGCAGACGCGGAGCTAGCAATCAGCCCCAGCATTTT
size: NA
length: 14
V: TRBV6-5
J: TRBJ1-5
D: NA

CDR3: CASSIRDQNQPQHF
DNA: TGTGCCAGTAGTATTAGGGATCAAAATCAGCCCCAGCATTTT
size: NA
length: 14
V: TRBV19
J: TRBJ1-5
D: NA

CDR3: CASSVNTIYF
DNA: TGTGCCAGCAGTGTAAACACCATATATTTT
size: few
length: 10
V: TRBV12-3/TRBV12-4
J: TRBJ1-3
D: NA

CDR3: CASSPRRGQDGYTF
DNA: TGTGCCAGCTCACCGCGAAGGGGACAGGATGGCTACACCTTC
size: NA
length: 14
V: TRBV18
J: TRBJ1-2
D: TRBD1

CDR3: CASSSRRPSSYEQYF
DNA: TGTGCCAGCAGCTCTCGCAGGCCTAGCTCCTACGAGCAGTACTTC
size: NA
length: 15
V: TRBV27
J: TRBJ2-7
D: NA

CDR3: CTSSLNRGNTEAFF
DNA: TGCACCAGCAGCCTGAACAGGGGGAACACTGAAGCTTTCTTT
size: NA
length: 14
V: TRBV1
J: TRBJ1-1
D: NA

CDR3: CASSQEGAGQGGVQYF
DNA: TGTGCCAGCAGCCAAGAGGGTGCGGGACAGGGAGGGGTTCAGTACTTC
size: NA
length: 16
V: TRBV3-1/TRBV3-2
J: TRBJ2-4
D: TRBD1

CDR3: CASSLATRVETQYF
DNA: TGTGCCAGCAGTTTAGCGACCCGGGTGGAGACCCAGTACTTC
size: NA
length: 14
V: TRBV7-2
J: TRBJ2-5
D: NA

CDR3: CASSLTRQAVYEQYF
DNA: TGTGCCAGCAGCCTAACTAGACAGGCCGTTTACGAGCAGTACTTC
size: NA
length: 15
V: TRBV6-5
J: TRBJ2-7
D: NA

CDR3: CATSDSYRGEQYF
DNA: TGTGCCACCAGTGATTCCTATCGGGGCGAGCAGTACTTC
size: NA
length: 13
V: TRBV24-1
J: TRBJ2-7
D: NA

CDR3: CASSVAEDEQYF
DNA: TGTGCCAGCAGCGTAGCGGAGGACGAGCAGTACTTC
size: NA
length: 12
V: TRBV9
J: TRBJ2-7
D: NA

CDR3: CASSAQLSASGGASYNEQFF
DNA: TGTGCCAGCAGCGCCCAACTGTCGGCTAGCGGGGGGGCAAGTTACAATGAGCAGTTCTTC
size: NA
length: 20
V: TRBV9
J: TRBJ2-1
D: TRBD2

CDR3: CASSLAGQGVDTEAFF
DNA: TGCGCCAGCAGCTTGGCTGGACAGGGGGTAGACACTGAAGCTTTCTTT
size: NA
length: 16
V: TRBV5-1
J: TRBJ1-1
D: TRBD1

CDR3: CATAGPGNQPQHF
DNA: TGTGCCACTGCAGGACCGGGCAATCAGCCCCAGCATTTT
size: once
length: 13
V: TRBV6-5
J: TRBJ1-5
D: NA

CDR3: CSAGLEGGYTF
DNA: TGCAGTGCTGGCCTAGAGGGTGGCTACACCTTC
size: NA
length: 11
V: TRBV20-1
J: TRBJ1-2
D: NA

CDR3: CASSPQFRDGEQYF
DNA: TGTGCCAGCTCTCCCCAATTCAGGGATGGCGAGCAGTACTTC
size: NA
length: 14
V: TRBV9
J: TRBJ2-7
D: NA

CDR3: CASRPEGQTGQPQHF
DNA: TGTGCCAGCAGGCCAGAGGGACAGACGGGTCAGCCCCAGCATTTT
size: NA
length: 15
V: TRBV27
J: TRBJ1-5
D: TRBD1

CDR3: CASSQPGQSHSPLHF
DNA: TGTGCCAGCAGCCAACCGGGACAGTCTCATTCACCCCTCCACTTT
size: NA
length: 15
V: TRBV7-9
J: TRBJ1-6
D: TRBD1

CDR3: CASSLAGTQYF
DNA: TGTGCCAGCAGCTTGGCTGGGACCCAGTACTTC
size: NA
length: 11
V: TRBV5-6
J: TRBJ2-5
D: NA

CDR3: CATSGGATDTQYF
DNA: TGTGCCACCAGTGGGGGGGCCACAGATACGCAGTATTTT
size: NA
length: 13
V: TRBV24-1
J: TRBJ2-3
D: NA